This entry features one TCR beta chain sequence. The data are from a study of blood T cell repertoires in COVID-19. Study as a whole: Samples of COVID-19 (acute and convalescent) were obtained from the United States, Italy and Spain. PBMCs, B-cell-depleted T cells, or T cells were the source of the cDNA or gDNA that made up the material.

As originally analysed: Reference gene primers were amplified, and this amplification served to estimate nucleated cell counts. Here immunoSEQ multiplex PCR was the method, and the copy in TCRdb shows in-frame clones only, minus some. V and J calls and clone size are copied from that table; D and trimming were computed from the DNA. The sample has over 100,000 clones, roughly three quarters seen once; the top ten hold approximately 2%. The germline CDR1 and CDR2 sequences are SGHNT and YENEEA. Losses at the gene ends were 1 base for V and 3 bases for J; bases not matched to a gene: 4. This CDR3 comprises 16 residues.

The receptor was derived from a woman in her 70s with acute or convalescent COVID-19. V and J are TRBV11-3 and TRBJ2-1, with TRBD1 identical over 9 bases. The sample was peripheral blood. The CDR3 here is CASSLGGQGDYNEQFF. The CDR3 DNA reads TGTGCCAGCAGCTTAGGGGGACAGGGAGACTACAATGAGCAGTTCTTC.